Given below is one T cell receptor beta chain in context. Its specific antigen is unknown. It has no much larger one-base neighbor in the sample; base qualities were not kept. This specimen comes from a study of T cell changes during pregnancy in multiple sclerosis (dated by TCRdb to about 2019). Some background on the complete study: In women with multiple sclerosis, the researchers looked at how the T cell repertoire shifted as pregnancy progressed.

CDR3 length: 15 amino acids, cysteine to phenylalanine. The entry retains the CDR3 DNA only, 45 bases that are in frame from base 1. The germline V gene encodes CDR1 LNHDA and CDR2 SQIVND (reference sequence). The trim is 5 bases for V and 1 base for J, with a gap of 12 bases between the germline ends. Library creation used the immunoSEQ multiplex PCR assay. TCRdb's version of the immuneACCESS table is confined to in-frame rearrangements and falls short of the full clone set. An unresolved V gene accounts for under half of the shortfall where checked; the remainder is of unknown origin. This sample has 65,000 to 85,000 clones in its table, and approximately 91% of those were observed once. Of the sample, about 1.5% falls within the top ten clones.

Sequences were derived from peripheral blood, sampled in the third trimester of pregnancy. This clonotype was sampled from a female donor with multiple sclerosis, enrolled in a pregnancy study. The sequence joins TRBV19 to TRBJ1-5; the D gene is unclear. The sequenced DNA: TGTGCCAGTAGTTATGAGTCAGGCAGCAATCAGCCCCAGCATTTT. Its translation reads: CASSYESGSNQPQHF. The variable domain in full, with residues beyond the CDR3 obtained from the reference TRBV19 and TRBJ1-5 genes, is DGGITQSPKYLFRKEGQNVTLSCEQNLNHDAMYWYRQDPGQGLRLIYYSQIVNDFQKGDIAEGYSVSREKKESFPLTVTSAQKNPTAFYLCASSYESGSNQPQHFGDGTRLSIL.